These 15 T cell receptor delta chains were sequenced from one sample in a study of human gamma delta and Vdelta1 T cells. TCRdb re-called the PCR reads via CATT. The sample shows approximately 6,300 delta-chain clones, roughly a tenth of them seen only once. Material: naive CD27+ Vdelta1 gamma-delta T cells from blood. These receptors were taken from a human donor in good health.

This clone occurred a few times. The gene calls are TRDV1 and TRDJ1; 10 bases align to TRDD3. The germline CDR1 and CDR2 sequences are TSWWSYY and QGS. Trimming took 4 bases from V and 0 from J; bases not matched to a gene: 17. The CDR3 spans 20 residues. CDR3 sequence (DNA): TGTGCTCTTGGGGGGCGGCCTTCTCGGGGGATACGCGGAAACACCGATAAACTCATCTTT. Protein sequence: CALGGRPSRGIRGNTDKLIF.

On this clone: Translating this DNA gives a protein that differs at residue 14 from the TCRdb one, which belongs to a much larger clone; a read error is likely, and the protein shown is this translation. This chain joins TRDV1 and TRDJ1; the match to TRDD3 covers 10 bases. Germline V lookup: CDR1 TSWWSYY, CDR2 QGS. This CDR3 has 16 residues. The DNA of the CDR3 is TGTGCTCTTGGGTCCTACTACGGGGGGATACGGGGTAAACCCATCTTT. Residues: CALGSYYGGIRGKPIF.

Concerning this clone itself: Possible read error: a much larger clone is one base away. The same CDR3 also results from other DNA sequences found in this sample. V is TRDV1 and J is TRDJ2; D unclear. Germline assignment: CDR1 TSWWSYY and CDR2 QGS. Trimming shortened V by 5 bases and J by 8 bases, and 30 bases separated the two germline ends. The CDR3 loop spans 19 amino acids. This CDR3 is CALGSPSGRMRQVRAQLFF. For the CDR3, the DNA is TGTGCTCTTGGGTCCCCCTCAGGTAGGATGCGTCAGGTGAGGGCACAACTCTTCTTT.

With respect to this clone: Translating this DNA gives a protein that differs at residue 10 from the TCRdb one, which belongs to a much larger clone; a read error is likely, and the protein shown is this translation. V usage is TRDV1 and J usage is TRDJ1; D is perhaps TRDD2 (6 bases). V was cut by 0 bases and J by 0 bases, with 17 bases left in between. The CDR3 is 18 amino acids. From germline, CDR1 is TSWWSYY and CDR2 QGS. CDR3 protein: CALGELPFRRRYTDKLIF. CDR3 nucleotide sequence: TGTGCTCTTGGGGAACTGCCCTTCCGCCGGAGGTACACCGATAAACTCATCTTT.

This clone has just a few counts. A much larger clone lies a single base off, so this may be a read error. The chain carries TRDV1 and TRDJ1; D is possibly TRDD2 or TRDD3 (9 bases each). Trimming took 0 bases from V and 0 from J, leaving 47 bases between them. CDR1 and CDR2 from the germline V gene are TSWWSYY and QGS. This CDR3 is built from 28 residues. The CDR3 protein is CALGELPSYRVLGPKLLGDSAYTDKLIF. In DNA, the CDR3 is TGTGCTCTTGGGGAACTGCCTTCCTACAGAGTTCTAGGGCCCAAACTGTTGGGGGATAGTGCGTACACCGATAAACTCATCTTT.

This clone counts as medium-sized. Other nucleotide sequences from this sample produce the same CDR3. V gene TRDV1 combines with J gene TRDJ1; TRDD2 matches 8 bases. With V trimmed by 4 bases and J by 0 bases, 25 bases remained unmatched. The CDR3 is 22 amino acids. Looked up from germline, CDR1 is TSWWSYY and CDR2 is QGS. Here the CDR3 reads CALGVRLPTFGASPLYTDKLIF. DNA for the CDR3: TGTGCTCTTGGGGTACGACTTCCTACGTTCGGCGCGAGCCCCCTGTACACCGATAAACTCATCTTT.

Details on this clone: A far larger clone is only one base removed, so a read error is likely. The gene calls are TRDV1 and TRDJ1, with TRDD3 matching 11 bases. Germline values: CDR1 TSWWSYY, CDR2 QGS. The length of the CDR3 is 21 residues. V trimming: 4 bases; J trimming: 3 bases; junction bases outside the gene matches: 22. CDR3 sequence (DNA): TGTGCTCTTGGGGGTCACCAGGCCCTGTCTGGGGGATACTCTTTAGCCGATAAACTCATCTTT. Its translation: CALGGHQALSGGYSLADKLIF.

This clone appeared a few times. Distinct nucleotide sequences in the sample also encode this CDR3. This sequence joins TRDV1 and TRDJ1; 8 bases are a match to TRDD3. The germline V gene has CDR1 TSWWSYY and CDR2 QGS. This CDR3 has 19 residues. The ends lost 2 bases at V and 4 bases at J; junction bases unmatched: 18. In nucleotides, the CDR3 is TGTGCTCTTGGGGAAACCCTTCGTATGAGGGGGATATCTGGCGATAAACTCATCTTT. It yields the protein CALGETLRMRGISGDKLIF.

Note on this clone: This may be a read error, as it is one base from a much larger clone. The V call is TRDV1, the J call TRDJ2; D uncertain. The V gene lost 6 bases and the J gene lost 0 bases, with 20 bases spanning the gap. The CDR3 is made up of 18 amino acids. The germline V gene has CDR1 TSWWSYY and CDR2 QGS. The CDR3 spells CALGATRHYRALTAQLFF. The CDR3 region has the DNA TGTGCTCTTGGCGCCACCAGGCATTATAGGGCTTTGACAGCACAACTCTTCTTT.

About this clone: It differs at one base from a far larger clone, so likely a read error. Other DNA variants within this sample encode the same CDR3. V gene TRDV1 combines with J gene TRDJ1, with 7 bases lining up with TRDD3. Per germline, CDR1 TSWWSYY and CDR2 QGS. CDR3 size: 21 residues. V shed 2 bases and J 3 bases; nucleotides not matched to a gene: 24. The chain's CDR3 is CALGEAHSGYWGIRSPDKLIF. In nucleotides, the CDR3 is TGTGCTCTTGGGGAAGCTCATTCGGGGTACTGGGGAATACGAAGTCCCGATAAACTCATCTTT.

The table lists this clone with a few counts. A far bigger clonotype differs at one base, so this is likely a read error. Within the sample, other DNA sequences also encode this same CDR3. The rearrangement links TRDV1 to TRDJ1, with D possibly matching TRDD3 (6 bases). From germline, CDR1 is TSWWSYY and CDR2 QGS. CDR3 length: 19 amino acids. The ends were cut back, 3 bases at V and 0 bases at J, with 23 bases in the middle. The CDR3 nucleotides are TGTGCTCTTGGGGAGATCCTGCGGCGACGGGGGGGACACACCGATAAACTCATCTTT. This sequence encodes CALGEILRRRGGHTDKLIF.

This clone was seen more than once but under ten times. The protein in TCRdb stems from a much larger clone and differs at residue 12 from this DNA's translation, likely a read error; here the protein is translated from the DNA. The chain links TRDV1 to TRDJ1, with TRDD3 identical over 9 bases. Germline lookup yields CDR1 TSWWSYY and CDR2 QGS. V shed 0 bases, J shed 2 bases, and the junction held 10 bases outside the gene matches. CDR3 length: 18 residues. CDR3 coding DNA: TGTGCTCTTGGGGAACTAAGCCGCAGGGGGATACTAACCGATAAACTCATCTTT. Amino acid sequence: CALGELSRRGILTDKLIF.

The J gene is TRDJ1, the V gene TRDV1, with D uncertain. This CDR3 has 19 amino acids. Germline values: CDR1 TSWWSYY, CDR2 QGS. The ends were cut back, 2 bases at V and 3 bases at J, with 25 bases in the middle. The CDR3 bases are TGTGCTCTTGGGGAAGTCCGCCGGGGCCGCGCCAGAGGCGCCGATAAACTCATCTTT. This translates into CALGEVRRGRARGADKLIF.

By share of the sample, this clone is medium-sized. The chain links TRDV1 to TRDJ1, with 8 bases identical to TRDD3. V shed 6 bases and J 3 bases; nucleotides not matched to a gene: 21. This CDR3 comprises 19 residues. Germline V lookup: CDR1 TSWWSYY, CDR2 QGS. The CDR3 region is CALGKAFHGTGGWSDKLIF. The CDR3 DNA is TGTGCTCTTGGAAAGGCCTTCCACGGTACTGGGGGCTGGTCCGATAAACTCATCTTT.

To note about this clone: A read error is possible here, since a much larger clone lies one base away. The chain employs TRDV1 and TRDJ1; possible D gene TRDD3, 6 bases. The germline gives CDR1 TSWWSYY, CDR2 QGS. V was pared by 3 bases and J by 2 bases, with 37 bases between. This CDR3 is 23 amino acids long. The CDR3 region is CALGEIRVELISRDRGVTDKLIF. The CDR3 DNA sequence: TGTGCTCTTGGGGAGATACGGGTGGAGTTAATATCGCGGGATAGGGGAGTGACCGATAAACTCATCTTT.